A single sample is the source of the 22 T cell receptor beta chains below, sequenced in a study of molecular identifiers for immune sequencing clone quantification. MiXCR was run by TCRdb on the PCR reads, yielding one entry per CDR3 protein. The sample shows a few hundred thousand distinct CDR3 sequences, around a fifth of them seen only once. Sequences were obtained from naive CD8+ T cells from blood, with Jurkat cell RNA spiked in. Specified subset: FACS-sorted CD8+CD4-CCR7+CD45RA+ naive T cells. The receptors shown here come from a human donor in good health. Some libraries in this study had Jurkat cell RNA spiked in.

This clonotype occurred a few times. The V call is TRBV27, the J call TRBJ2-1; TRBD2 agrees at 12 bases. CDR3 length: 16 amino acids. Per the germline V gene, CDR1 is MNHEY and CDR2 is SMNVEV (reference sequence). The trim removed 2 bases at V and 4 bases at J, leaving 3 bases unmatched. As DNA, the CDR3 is TGTGCCAGCAGTTTAGTACTAGCGGGAGGATACAATGAGCAGTTCTTC. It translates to CASSLVLAGGYNEQFF.

The CDR3 region is CATSEPGLGNIQYF. CDR3 nucleotides: TGTGCCACCAGTGAGCCGGGACTCGGTAACATTCAGTACTTC. V gene TRBV24-1 combines with J gene TRBJ2-4, with D possibly TRBD2 on 6 matching bases. V lost 4 bases, J lost 7 bases, and 13 bases lay in between. The germline V gene encodes CDR1 KGHDR and CDR2 SFDVKD. The CDR3 has 14 amino acids.

CDR3 sequence: CASGQIGNEQFF. The CDR3 nucleotides are TGTGCCAGCGGACAGATTGGGAATGAGCAGTTCTTC. This chain uses TRBV27 with TRBJ2-1, with TRBD1 as a possible D gene (6 bases). This CDR3 is 12 amino acids long. The ends were cut back, 8 bases at V and 7 bases at J, with 12 bases in the middle. In germline, CDR1 is MNHEY, CDR2 SMNVEV (reference sequence).

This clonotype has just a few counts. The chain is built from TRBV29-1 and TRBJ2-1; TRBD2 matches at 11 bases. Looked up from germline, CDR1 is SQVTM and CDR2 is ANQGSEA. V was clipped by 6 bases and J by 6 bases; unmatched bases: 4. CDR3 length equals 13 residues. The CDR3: CSVTSGVRNEQFF. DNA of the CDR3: TGCAGCGTGACTAGCGGGGTGCGCAATGAGCAGTTCTTC.

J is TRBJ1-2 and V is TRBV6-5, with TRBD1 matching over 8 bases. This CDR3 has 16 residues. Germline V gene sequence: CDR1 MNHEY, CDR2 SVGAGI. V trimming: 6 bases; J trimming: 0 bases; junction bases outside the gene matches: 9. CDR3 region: CASRNRGEATNYGYTF. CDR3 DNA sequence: TGTGCCAGCAGAAACAGGGGGGAGGCTACTAACTATGGCTACACCTTC.

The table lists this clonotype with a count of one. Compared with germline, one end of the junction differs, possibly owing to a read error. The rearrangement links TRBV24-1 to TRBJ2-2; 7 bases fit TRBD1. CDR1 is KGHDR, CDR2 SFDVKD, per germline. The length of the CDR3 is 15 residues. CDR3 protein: CATSPRDSNTEELFF. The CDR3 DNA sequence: TGTGCCACCTCGCCACGGGACAGCAACACCGAGGAGCTGTTTTTT.

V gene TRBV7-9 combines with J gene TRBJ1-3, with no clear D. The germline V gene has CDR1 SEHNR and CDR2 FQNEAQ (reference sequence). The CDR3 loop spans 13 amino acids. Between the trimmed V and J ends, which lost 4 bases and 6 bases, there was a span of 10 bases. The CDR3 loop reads CASSSVGENTIYF. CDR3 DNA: TGTGCCAGCAGCTCTGTCGGGGAAAACACCATATATTTT.

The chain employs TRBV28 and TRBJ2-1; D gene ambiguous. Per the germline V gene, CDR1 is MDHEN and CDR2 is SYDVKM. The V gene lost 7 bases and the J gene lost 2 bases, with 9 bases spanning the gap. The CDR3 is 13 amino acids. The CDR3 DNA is TGTGCCAGCAATAAGTATACCTACAATGAGCAGTTCTTC. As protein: CASNKYTYNEQFF. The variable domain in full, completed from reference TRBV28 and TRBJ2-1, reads DVKVTQSSRYLVKRTGEKVFLECVQDMDHENMFWYRQDPGLGLRLIYFSYDVKMKEKGDIPEGYSVSREKKERFSLILESASTNQTSMYLCASNKYTYNEQFFGPGTRLTVL.

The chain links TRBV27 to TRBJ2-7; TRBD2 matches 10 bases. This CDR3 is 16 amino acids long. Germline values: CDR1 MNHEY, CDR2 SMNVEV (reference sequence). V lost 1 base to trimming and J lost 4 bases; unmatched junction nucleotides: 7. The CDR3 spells CASSLLQAGGPYEQYF. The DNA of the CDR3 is TGTGCCAGCAGTTTATTGCAAGCGGGAGGGCCGTACGAGCAGTACTTC.

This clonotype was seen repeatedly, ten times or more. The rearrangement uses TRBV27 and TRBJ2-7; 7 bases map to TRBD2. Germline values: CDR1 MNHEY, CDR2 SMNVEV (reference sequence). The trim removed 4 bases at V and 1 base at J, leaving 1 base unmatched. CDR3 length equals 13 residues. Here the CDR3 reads CASSWGGSYEQYF. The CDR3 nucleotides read TGTGCCAGCAGTTGGGGGGGATCCTACGAGCAGTACTTC.

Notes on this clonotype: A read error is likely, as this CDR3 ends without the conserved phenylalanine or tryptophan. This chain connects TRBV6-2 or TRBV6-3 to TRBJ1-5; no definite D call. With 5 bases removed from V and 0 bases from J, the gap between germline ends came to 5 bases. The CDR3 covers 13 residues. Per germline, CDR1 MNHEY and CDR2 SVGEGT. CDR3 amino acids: CASSLDSNQPQHV. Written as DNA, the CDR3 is TGTGCCAGCAGTCTAGATAGCAATCAGCCCCAGCATGTT.

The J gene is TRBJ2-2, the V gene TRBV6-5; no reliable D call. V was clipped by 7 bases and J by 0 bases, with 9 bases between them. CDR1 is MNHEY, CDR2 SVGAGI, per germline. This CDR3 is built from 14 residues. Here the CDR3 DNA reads TGTGCCAGCAACCTGGCCGCGAACACCGGGGAGCTGTTTTTT. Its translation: CASNLAANTGELFF.

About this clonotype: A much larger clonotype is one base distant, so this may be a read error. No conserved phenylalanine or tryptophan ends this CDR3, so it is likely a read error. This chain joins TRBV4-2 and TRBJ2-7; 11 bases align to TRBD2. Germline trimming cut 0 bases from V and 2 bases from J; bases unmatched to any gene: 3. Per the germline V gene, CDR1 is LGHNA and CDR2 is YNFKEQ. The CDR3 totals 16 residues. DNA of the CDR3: TGTGCCAGCAGCCAAGATGGGACTAGCGGTACCTACGAGCAGTACTCC. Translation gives CASSQDGTSGTYEQYS.

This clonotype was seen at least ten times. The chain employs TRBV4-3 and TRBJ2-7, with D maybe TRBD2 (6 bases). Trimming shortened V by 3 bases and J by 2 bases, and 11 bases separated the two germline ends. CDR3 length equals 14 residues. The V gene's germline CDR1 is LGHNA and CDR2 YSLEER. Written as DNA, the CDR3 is TGCGCCAGCAGCCAGTCTTGGGGGGCCTACGAGCAGTACTTC. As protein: CASSQSWGAYEQYF.

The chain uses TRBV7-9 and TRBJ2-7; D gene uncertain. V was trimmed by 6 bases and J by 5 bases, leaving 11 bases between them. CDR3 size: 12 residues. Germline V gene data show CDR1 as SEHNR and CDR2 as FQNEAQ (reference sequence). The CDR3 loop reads CASSPWSNEQYF. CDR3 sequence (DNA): TGTGCCAGCAGTCCCTGGTCTAACGAGCAGTACTTC.

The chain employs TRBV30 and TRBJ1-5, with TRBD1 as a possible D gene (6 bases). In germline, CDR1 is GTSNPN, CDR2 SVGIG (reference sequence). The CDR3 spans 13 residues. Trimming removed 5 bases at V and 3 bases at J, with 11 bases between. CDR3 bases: TGTGCCTGGGGGGACAACCACAATCAGCCCCAGCATTTT. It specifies CAWGDNHNQPQHF.

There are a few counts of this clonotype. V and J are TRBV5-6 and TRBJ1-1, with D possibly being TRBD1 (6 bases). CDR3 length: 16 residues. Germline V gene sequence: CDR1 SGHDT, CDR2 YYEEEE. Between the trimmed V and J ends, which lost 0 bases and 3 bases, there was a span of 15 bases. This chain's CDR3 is CASSLEGVGAYTEAFF. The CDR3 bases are TGTGCCAGCAGCTTGGAAGGGGTGGGGGCTTACACTGAAGCTTTCTTT.

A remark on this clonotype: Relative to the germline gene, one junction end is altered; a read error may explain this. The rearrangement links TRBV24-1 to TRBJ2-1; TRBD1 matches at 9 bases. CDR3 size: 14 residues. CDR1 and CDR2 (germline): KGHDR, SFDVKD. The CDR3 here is CAASELQGANEQFF. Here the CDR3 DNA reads TGTGCCGCCAGTGAATTACAGGGGGCTAATGAGCAGTTCTTC.

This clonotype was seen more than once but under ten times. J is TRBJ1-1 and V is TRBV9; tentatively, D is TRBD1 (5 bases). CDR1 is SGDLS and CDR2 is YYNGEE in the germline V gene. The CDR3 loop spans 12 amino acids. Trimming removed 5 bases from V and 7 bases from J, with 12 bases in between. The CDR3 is CASRGRGSEAFF. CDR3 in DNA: TGTGCCAGCAGGGGACGGGGTAGTGAAGCTTTCTTT.

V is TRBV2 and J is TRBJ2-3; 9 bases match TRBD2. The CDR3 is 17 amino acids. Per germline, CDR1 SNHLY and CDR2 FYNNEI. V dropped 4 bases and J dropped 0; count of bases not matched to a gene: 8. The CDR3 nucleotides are TGTGCCAGCAGTGCCCCGGCTAGCGGGGATAGCACAGATACGCAGTATTTT. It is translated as CASSAPASGDSTDTQYF.

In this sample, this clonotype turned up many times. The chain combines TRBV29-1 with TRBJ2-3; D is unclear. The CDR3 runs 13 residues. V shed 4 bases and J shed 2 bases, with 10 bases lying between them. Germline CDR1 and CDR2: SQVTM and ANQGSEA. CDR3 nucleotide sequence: TGCAGCGTTGTCTTCGTTACCACAGATACGCAGTATTTT. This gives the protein CSVVFVTTDTQYF.

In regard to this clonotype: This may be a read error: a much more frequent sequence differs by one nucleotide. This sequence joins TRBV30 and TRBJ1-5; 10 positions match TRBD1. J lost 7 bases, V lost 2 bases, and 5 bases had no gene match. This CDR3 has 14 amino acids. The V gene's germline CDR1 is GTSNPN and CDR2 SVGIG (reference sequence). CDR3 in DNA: TGTGCCTGGAGTAGCGGACAGGGGGTCCAGCCCCAGCATTTT. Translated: CAWSSGQGVQPQHF.